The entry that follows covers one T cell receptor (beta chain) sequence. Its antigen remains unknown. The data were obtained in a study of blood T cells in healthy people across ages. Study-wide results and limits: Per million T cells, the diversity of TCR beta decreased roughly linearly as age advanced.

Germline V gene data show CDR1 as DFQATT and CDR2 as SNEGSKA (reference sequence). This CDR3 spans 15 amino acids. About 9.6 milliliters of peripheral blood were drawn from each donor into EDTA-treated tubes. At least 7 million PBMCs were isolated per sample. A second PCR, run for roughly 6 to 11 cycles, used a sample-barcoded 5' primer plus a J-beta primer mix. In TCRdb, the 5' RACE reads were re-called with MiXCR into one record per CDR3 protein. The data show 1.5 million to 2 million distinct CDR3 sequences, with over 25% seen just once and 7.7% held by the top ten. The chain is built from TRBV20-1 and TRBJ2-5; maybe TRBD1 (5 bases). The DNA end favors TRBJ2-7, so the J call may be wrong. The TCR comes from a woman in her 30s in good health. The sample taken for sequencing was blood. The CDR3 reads CSARDLQVPWDEQYF. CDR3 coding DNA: TGCAGTGCGCGAGACTTACAGGTCCCATGGGACGAGCAGTACTTC.